This record concerns one T cell receptor beta chain sequence. In the study's own analysis: Amplification of reference gene primers provided the estimated nucleated cell counts. Using immunoSEQ multiplex PCR, the repertoire was profiled, and TCRdb retains in-frame clones only, with some absent. V, J and clone size reflect that table, while D and trimming were determined from the DNA. The data show 100,000 or so clones, approximately 80% seen once. This sample is part of a study of blood T cell repertoires in COVID-19. Across the whole study: Some COVID-19 samples were acute and others convalescent; all came from the United States, Italy and Spain. In each case, the material was cDNA or gDNA derived from T cells, B-cell-depleted T cells, or PBMCs.

V gave up 6 bases and J gave up 7 bases, with 9 bases separating them. The CDR3 loop spans 11 amino acids. From germline, CDR1 is SNHLY and CDR2 FYNNEI. The sample comprised peripheral blood. This rearrangement joins TRBV2 to TRBJ1-1; the D gene is possibly TRBD1 (5 bases). The source of this sequence is a woman aged 80 or over with acute or convalescent COVID-19. CDR3 loop: CASSLDSEAFF. CDR3 coding DNA: TGTGCCAGCAGCCTCGACAGTGAAGCTTTCTTT.